The next 15 T cell receptor beta chains were all read from a single sample in a study of cytomegalovirus exposure and HLA in healthy donors. 13 Jbeta primers and 60 Vbeta primers were used for the PCR. The data were produced by immunoSEQ multiplex PCR, yet TCRdb's version contains in-frame clones alone and is incomplete. The sample yields around 150,000 clones, approximately 80% seen once. The sequenced sample consisted of PBMCs. The receptors here all came from a young man in good health and CMV-seronegative.

This clone was observed once. The chain has TRBV30 and TRBJ1-4, with a tentative D call TRBD1 (6 bases). V lost 5 bases and J lost 8, with 6 bases in between. The CDR3 is 10 amino acids. The germline gives CDR1 GTSNPN, CDR2 SVGIG (reference sequence). CDR3 sequence: CAWGTEKLFF. In DNA form, the CDR3 reads TGTGCCTGGGGGACAGAAAAACTGTTTTTT.

This clone was recorded only once. This chain links TRBV28 with TRBJ2-7; D is perhaps TRBD2 (6 bases). The CDR3 loop spans 13 amino acids. Per germline, CDR1 MDHEN and CDR2 SYDVKM. The ends were cut back, 7 bases at V and 6 bases at J, with 16 bases in the middle. CDR3 loop: CASTSGLPIEQYF. The DNA of the CDR3 is TGTGCCAGCACCAGCGGACTACCCATCGAGCAGTACTTC.

This clone was seen once. The chain links TRBV19 to TRBJ2-7; 7 bases agree with TRBD1. The germline CDR1 and CDR2 sequences are LNHDA and SQIVND (reference sequence). J lost 2 bases, V lost 7 bases, and 17 bases had no gene match. This CDR3 spans 17 amino acids. The CDR3 sequence is CASTPRTRGQRTYEQYF. Here the CDR3 DNA reads TGTGCCAGTACCCCCAGGACCCGGGGACAGCGAACCTACGAGCAGTACTTC.

The chain has TRBV7-9 and TRBJ2-6; D may be TRBD1 (6 bases). CDR1 is SEHNR and CDR2 is FQNEAQ in the germline V gene (reference sequence). V was pared by 4 bases and J by 7 bases, with 14 bases between. CDR3 length equals 15 residues. CDR3 DNA sequence: TGTGCCAGCAGCTCTCCCGACAGGCCCGCCAACGTCCTGACTTTC. The encoded protein is CASSSPDRPANVLTF.

The gene calls are TRBV7-9 and TRBJ1-5, with D perhaps TRBD1 (6 bases). Trimming cost V 5 bases and J 7 bases, with 12 bases left between them. The length of the CDR3 is 13 residues. The V gene's germline CDR1 is SEHNR and CDR2 FQNEAQ (reference sequence). In DNA form, the CDR3 reads TGTGCCAGCAGCCCCAGCGGGGGCCAGCCCCAGCATTTT. Translated, it gives CASSPSGGQPQHF.

The chain uses TRBV21-1 and TRBJ1-1; the DNA was not compared with TRBD1, the D call given in the table. TRBV21-1 is shown as a pseudogene. The CDR3 is 14 amino acids. This chain's CDR3 is CASILGQENTEAFF. CDR3 nucleotides: TGTGCCAGCATCCTGGGACAGGAGAACACTGAAGCTTTCTTT.

The chain employs TRBV29-1 and TRBJ1-2; TRBD1 might be the D (5 bases). The length of the CDR3 is 14 residues. V was pared by 1 base and J by 4 bases, with 13 bases between. Per the germline V gene, CDR1 is SQVTM and CDR2 is ANQGSEA. The CDR3 reads CSVEGGVGGYGYTF. In nucleotides, the CDR3 is TGCAGCGTTGAAGGAGGGGTGGGGGGCTATGGCTACACCTTC. Filled out from reference TRBV29-1 and TRBJ1-2, the complete variable domain reads SAVISQKPSRDICQRGTSLTIQCQVDSQVTMMFWYRQQPGQSLTLIATANQGSEATYESGFVIDKFPISRPNLTFSTLTVSNMSPEDSSIYLCSVEGGVGGYGYTFGSGTRLTVV.

V usage is TRBV19 and J usage is TRBJ2-1; 10 nucleotides line up with TRBD2. Per germline, CDR1 LNHDA and CDR2 SQIVND (reference sequence). After removal of 2 bases from V and 4 bases from J, the junction contained 2 bases not matched to a gene. This CDR3 region has 15 residues. In nucleotides, the CDR3 is TGTGCCAGTAGTATATTACTAGCGGGATACAATGAGCAGTTCTTC. Amino acids: CASSILLAGYNEQFF.

This clone was seen only once. The chain recombines TRBV27 with TRBJ2-7; 14 nucleotides agree with TRBD2. This CDR3 spans 16 amino acids. CDR1 is MNHEY and CDR2 is SMNVEV in the germline V gene (reference sequence). V shed 5 bases, J shed 6 bases, and the junction held 9 bases outside the gene matches. CDR3 bases: TGTGCCAGCAGTCCCGGGACTAGCGGGAGTTTACGCGAGCAGTACTTC. This translates into CASSPGTSGSLREQYF.

The rearrangement uses TRBV6-5 and TRBJ1-1, with D hard to call. V was shortened by 2 bases and J by 1 base, with 5 bases between the two germline ends. CDR1 is MNHEY and CDR2 is SVGAGI in the germline V gene. The CDR3 extends over 13 amino acids. Here the CDR3 reads CASSYGSNTEAFF. The CDR3 DNA is TGTGCCAGCAGTTACGGCTCGAACACTGAAGCTTTCTTT.

This chain joins TRBV28 and TRBJ1-5, with 7 bases aligning to TRBD1. There are 17 residues in the CDR3. V trimming: 6 bases; J trimming: 0 bases; junction bases outside the gene matches: 11. The germline V gene encodes CDR1 MDHEN and CDR2 SYDVKM. In DNA, the CDR3 is TGTGCCAGCAGCCTCTTGGACAGGCCATATAGCAATCAGCCCCAGCATTTT. Encoded protein: CASSLLDRPYSNQPQHF.

The rearrangement links TRBV4-1 to TRBJ2-2; D is ambiguous. Germline V lookup: CDR1 MGHRA, CDR2 YSYEKL. The germline V and J ends were trimmed by 0 bases and 4 bases, with 24 bases remaining between them. The CDR3 loop spans 20 amino acids. The DNA for the CDR3 is TGCGCCAGCAGCCAAGATATTATAGTTCGATCCCCCTCAGGCACCGGGGAGCTGTTTTTT. Translated, it gives CASSQDIIVRSPSGTGELFF.

The V and J genes are TRBV5-6 and TRBJ2-3; TRBD1 is a possible D gene (5 bases). The germline CDR1 and CDR2 sequences are SGHDT and YYEEEE. There are 13 residues in the CDR3. Trimming left V 4 bases short and J 2 bases short, with 8 bases between. The CDR3 spells CASSVGVTDTQYF. CDR3 nucleotides: TGTGCCAGCAGCGTAGGGGTCACAGATACGCAGTATTTT.

The rearrangement links TRBV11-2 to TRBJ2-4, with a tentative D call TRBD1 (6 bases). CDR3 length: 13 residues. CDR1 and CDR2 (germline): SGHAT, FQNNGV. V lost 5 bases to trimming and J lost 8 bases, with 13 bases between them. CDR3 protein: CASSLGTLDIQYF. The CDR3 DNA reads TGTGCCAGCAGCCTCGGGACACTCGACATTCAGTACTTC.

The chain combines TRBV6-4 with TRBJ2-2; 8 bases match TRBD2. Losses at the gene ends were 3 bases for V and 3 bases for J; bases not matched to a gene: 3. This CDR3 comprises 15 residues. The V gene's germline CDR1 is MRHNA and CDR2 SNTAGT. The chain's CDR3 is CASSERAGDTGELFF. The CDR3 DNA sequence: TGTGCCAGCAGTGAGCGAGCGGGGGACACCGGGGAGCTGTTTTTT.